The 11 T cell receptor beta chains in this list originate from one sample, sequenced in a study of shared clonotypes between healthy human individuals. Sequencing was performed with immunoSEQ multiplex PCR; in TCRdb, only in-frame clones are kept and a portion is missing. The table includes millions of clones, about 95% detected once. Terminally differentiated effector memory CD45RA+ cells were left out of the naive CD8 fraction, which was CD45RO-negative and positively selected for CCR7. The sequenced material came from naive CD8+ T cells sorted from blood. Receptors were obtained from a man younger than 35 in good health.

This rearrangement joins TRBV7-9 to TRBJ2-7, with D possibly being TRBD1 (6 bases). Trimming left V 1 base short and J 5 bases short, with 15 bases between. Per the germline V gene, CDR1 is SEHNR and CDR2 is FQNEAQ (reference sequence). The CDR3 extends over 15 amino acids. CDR3 nucleotide sequence: TGTGCCAGCAGCTTAGGTGAGGTCAGGGGTCACGAGCAGTACTTC. Translating it yields CASSLGEVRGHEQYF.

V usage is TRBV27 and J usage is TRBJ2-6; weak D call: TRBD1 (5 bases). Trimming took off 3 bases at V and 0 bases at J, with 15 bases between the two ends. CDR3 length: 18 residues. Germline lookup yields CDR1 MNHEY and CDR2 SMNVEV (reference sequence). The DNA of the CDR3 is TGTGCCAGCAGTTTGTTTCCAGGGCAGTTCTCTGGGGCCAACGTCCTGACTTTC. Translating it yields CASSLFPGQFSGANVLTF.

V usage is TRBV6-8 and J usage is TRBJ2-3; D is perhaps TRBD2 (6 bases). The V end was cut by 2 bases, the J end by 2 bases, with 17 bases between. Germline V gives CDR1 MNHGY, CDR2 SAAAGT. This CDR3 region has 17 residues. For the CDR3, the DNA is TGTGCCAGCAGTTACCCCGTCTCGCGGGAACACACAGATACGCAGTATTTT. This sequence encodes CASSYPVSREHTDTQYF.

This chain uses TRBV6-1 with TRBJ2-7, with D possibly being TRBD1 (6 bases). This CDR3 is 12 amino acids long. V was clipped by 7 bases and J by 5 bases, with 12 bases between them. Per germline, CDR1 MNHNS and CDR2 SASEGT. The CDR3 spells CASTRGIHEQYF. The CDR3 coding sequence is TGTGCCAGCACCAGGGGCATCCACGAGCAGTACTTC.

CDR3 sequence (DNA): TGTGCCAGCAGCTTAAGGGGGCAGGGCCCTACGTTTTACAATGAGCAGTTCTTC. It codes for CASSLRGQGPTFYNEQFF. V is TRBV7-9 and J is TRBJ2-1; 7 nucleotides line up with TRBD1. The CDR3 totals 18 residues. Looked up from germline, CDR1 is SEHNR and CDR2 is FQNEAQ (reference sequence). The trim removed 2 bases at V and 4 bases at J, leaving 14 bases unmatched.

A note on this clone: The same CDR3 arises from other DNA sequences in this sample as well. The chain is built from TRBV28 and TRBJ1-2; D remains unclear. Between the trimmed V and J ends, which lost 2 bases and 1 base, there was a span of 5 bases. The germline gives CDR1 MDHEN, CDR2 SYDVKM. The CDR3 consists of 13 residues. CDR3 DNA sequence: TGTGCCAGCAGTTTAACCGGTAACTATGGCTACACCTTC. Amino acid sequence: CASSLTGNYGYTF.

Regarding this clone: Different DNA sequences within this sample yield the same CDR3. V usage is TRBV2 and J usage is TRBJ2-1; possibly TRBD1 for D (6 bases). Trimming took off 3 bases at V and 7 bases at J, with 10 bases between the two ends. Per the germline V gene, CDR1 is SNHLY and CDR2 is FYNNEI. This CDR3 contains 13 residues. This CDR3 is CASSEEDRNEQFF. The CDR3 nucleotides are TGTGCCAGCAGTGAGGAGGACAGAAATGAGCAGTTCTTC.

The chain is built from TRBV13 and TRBJ2-3; 7 bases fit TRBD2. Germline CDR1 is PRHDT and CDR2 is FYEKMQ (reference sequence). Trimming removed 2 bases from V and 0 bases from J; junction bases left unmatched: 2. The CDR3 sequence is 15 residues long. The CDR3 loop reads CASSLSGMSTDTQYF. CDR3 in DNA: TGTGCCAGCAGCTTAAGCGGGATGAGCACAGATACGCAGTATTTT. The variable domain in full, completed from reference TRBV13 and TRBJ2-3, reads AAGVIQSPRHLIKEKRETATLKCYPIPRHDTVYWYQQGPGQDPQFLISFYEKMQSDKGSIPDRFSAQQFSDYHSELNMSSLELGDSALYFCASSLSGMSTDTQYFGPGTRLTVL.

Note on this clone: This CDR3 is also generated by other DNA sequences in the sample. This chain links TRBV27 with TRBJ2-1; no firm D call. V dropped 0 bases and J dropped 7 bases, with 7 bases sitting between them. Germline CDR1 is MNHEY and CDR2 is SMNVEV (reference sequence). The CDR3 has 13 amino acids. CDR3 loop: CASSLSMGNEQFF. CDR3 nucleotide sequence: TGTGCCAGCAGTTTATCGATGGGAAATGAGCAGTTCTTC.

The rearrangement joins TRBV6-5 to TRBJ1-5, with a weak D call TRBD1 (6 bases). Germline V CDR1 and CDR2: MNHEY, SVGAGI. V was shortened by 6 bases and J by 6 bases, with 18 bases between the two germline ends. The CDR3 is made up of 15 amino acids. Here the CDR3 DNA reads TGTGCCAGCAGACCACAGGGAGATGCGGCTCAGCCCCAGCATTTT. It codes for CASRPQGDAAQPQHF.

This chain joins TRBV5-7 and TRBJ1-5; 10 bases agree with TRBD1. TRBV5-7 is known as an ORF, though its function is uncertain. After removal of 4 bases from V and 8 bases from J, the junction contained 6 bases not matched to a gene. This CDR3 has 14 residues. The CDR3 here is CASSTDRGLEPQHF. DNA for the CDR3: TGTGCCAGCAGCACCGACAGGGGGCTAGAGCCCCAGCATTTT.